The entry that follows covers one T cell receptor beta chain sequence. The source of the sample is a study of blood T cell repertoires in COVID-19. Libraries were prepared by immunoSEQ multiplex PCR; TCRdb keeps only in-frame clonotypes and omits some of them. The sample has 200,000 to 250,000 clones; 84% are singletons. V dropped 10 bases and J dropped 7; count of bases not matched to a gene: 12. Looked up from germline, CDR1 is SNHLY and CDR2 is FYNNEI. The CDR3 contains 15 residues. The chain has TRBV2 and TRBJ2-1, with 11 bases identical to TRBD1. The material sequenced was peripheral blood. This TCR came from a woman of 80 years or more with COVID-19, enrolled during active disease. The CDR3 nucleotides are TGTGCCACCGCAAAGACCGGGACAGGGGGGAATGAGCAGTTCTTC. It is translated as CATAKTGTGGNEQFF.